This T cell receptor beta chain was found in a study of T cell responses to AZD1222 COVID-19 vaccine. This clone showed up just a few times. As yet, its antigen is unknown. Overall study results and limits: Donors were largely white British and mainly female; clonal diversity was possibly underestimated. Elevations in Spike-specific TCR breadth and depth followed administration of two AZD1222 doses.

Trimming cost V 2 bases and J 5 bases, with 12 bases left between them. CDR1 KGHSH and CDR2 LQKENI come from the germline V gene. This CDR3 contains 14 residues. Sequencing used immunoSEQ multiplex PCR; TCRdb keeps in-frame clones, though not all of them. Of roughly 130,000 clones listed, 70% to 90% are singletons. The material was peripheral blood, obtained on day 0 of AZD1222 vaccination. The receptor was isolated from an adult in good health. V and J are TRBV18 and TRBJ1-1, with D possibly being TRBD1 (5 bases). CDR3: CASSPMVGVTEAFF. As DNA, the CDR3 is TGTGCCAGCTCACCAATGGTAGGGGTGACTGAAGCTTTCTTT.